These 8 T cell receptor beta chains originate from one sample sequenced in a study of blood T cell repertoires in COVID-19. The method was immunoSEQ multiplex PCR; TCRdb's version includes in-frame clones alone and lacks a portion of them. The table has around 100,000 clones, roughly 87% seen once. The sequenced material came from peripheral blood. The receptors here all came from a man aged 25-45 years in a cohort sampled during active COVID-19.

This rearrangement joins TRBV7-9 to TRBJ1-1, with 7 bases lining up with TRBD1. The CDR3 consists of 13 residues. The germline V gene encodes CDR1 SEHNR and CDR2 FQNEAQ (reference sequence). The V gene end was trimmed by 5 bases and the J gene end by 7 bases; junction bases not matched to a gene: 7. The CDR3 region is CASSRAGGIEAFF. CDR3 nucleotides: TGTGCCAGCAGCCGGGCAGGGGGTATTGAAGCTTTCTTT. Looking up the rest from reference TRBV7-9 and TRBJ1-1 gives the full variable domain: DTGVSQNPRHKITKRGQNVTFRCDPISEHNRLYWYRQTLGQGPEFLTYFQNEAQLEKSRLLSDRFSAERPKGSFSTLEIQRTEQGDSAMYLCASSRAGGIEAFFGQGTRLTVV.

J is TRBJ2-3 and V is TRBV7-8; TRBD1 agrees at 8 bases. This CDR3 contains 16 residues. The V and J ends lost 3 bases and 1 base, in that order; junction bases with no gene match: 6. The germline gives CDR1 SGHVS, CDR2 FQNEAQ. As DNA, the CDR3 is TGTGCCAGCAGCTTGAGACAGGGGAGGCGCACAGATACGCAGTATTTT. Amino acids: CASSLRQGRRTDTQYF.

V is TRBV18 and J is TRBJ2-7; TRBD1 agrees at 7 bases. CDR3 length: 15 amino acids. Germline V CDR1 and CDR2: KGHSH, LQKENI. The ends lost 5 bases at V and 5 bases at J; junction bases unmatched: 12. CDR3 sequence reads: CASSAQTGIVNEQYF. The DNA for the CDR3 is TGTGCCAGCTCAGCACAGACAGGGATTGTGAACGAGCAGTACTTC.

The chain employs TRBV7-9 and TRBJ2-3; 13 nucleotides align to TRBD2. The CDR3 totals 16 residues. V was pared by 3 bases and J by 5 bases, with 5 bases of the junction left unmatched. CDR1 is SEHNR, CDR2 FQNEAQ, per germline (reference sequence). CDR3 nucleotide sequence: TGTGCCAGCAGCTTCCGACTAGCGGGGGGCCAAGATACGCAGTATTTT. Amino acid sequence: CASSFRLAGGQDTQYF.

V usage is TRBV2 and J usage is TRBJ2-1; D ambiguous. The V end was cut by 1 base, the J end by 2 bases, with 9 bases between. The length of the CDR3 is 15 residues. The V gene's germline CDR1 is SNHLY and CDR2 FYNNEI. The CDR3 sequence is CASSEERLAYNEQFF. The CDR3 nucleotides are TGTGCCAGCAGTGAAGAAAGGCTAGCCTACAATGAGCAGTTCTTC.

The CDR3 region is CASSSQENYGYTF. In nucleotides, the CDR3 is TGTGCCAGCAGTTCACAGGAAAACTATGGCTACACCTTC. V usage is TRBV12-3 or TRBV12-4 and J usage is TRBJ1-2; maybe TRBD1 (5 bases). Trimming removed 4 bases from V and 2 bases from J, with 8 bases in between. The CDR3 spans 13 residues.

The J gene is TRBJ2-7, the V gene TRBV9; 9 bases are a match to TRBD1. CDR1 and CDR2 from the germline V gene are SGDLS and YYNGEE. The CDR3 totals 15 residues. The V and J ends lost 6 bases and 2 bases, in that order; junction bases with no gene match: 9. DNA for the CDR3: TGTGCCAGCACCCAATCCGGGACAGGGACCTACGAGCAGTACTTC. It is translated as CASTQSGTGTYEQYF.

The chain links TRBV12-3 or TRBV12-4 to TRBJ1-2, with D possibly matching TRBD1 (5 bases). This CDR3 is built from 13 residues. Between the trimmed V and J ends, which lost 6 bases and 7 bases, there was a span of 15 bases. The CDR3 loop reads CASSPARESGYTF. Here the CDR3 DNA reads TGTGCCAGCAGCCCAGCCAGGGAAAGTGGCTACACCTTC.